A single sample gave rise to the 21 T cell receptor beta chains below, sequenced in a study of T cells of healthy individuals. TCRdb ran MiXCR on the 5' RACE reads and lists one entry per CDR3 protein. Of around 79,000 distinct CDR3 sequences listed, roughly 5% were seen once; the top ten hold about 7.5%. These receptors all come from a female donor in good health.

Many counts were recorded for this clonotype. The rearrangement uses TRBV6-6 and TRBJ2-7, with a possible D match to TRBD1 (5 bases). The germline gives CDR1 MNHNY, CDR2 SVGAGI (reference sequence). The CDR3 contains 14 residues. V was shortened by 0 bases and J by 0 bases, with 6 bases between the two germline ends. DNA of the CDR3: TGTGCCAGCAGTTACTCTGACAGCTCCTACGAGCAGTACTTC. Translating gives CASSYSDSSYEQYF.

This clonotype was detected only a few times. This rearrangement joins TRBV11-1 to TRBJ2-1, with 7 bases matching TRBD2. V shed 2 bases, J shed 8 bases, and the junction held 6 bases outside the gene matches. CDR1 and CDR2 from the germline V gene are SGHAT and FQDESV (reference sequence). The CDR3 runs to 14 residues. The CDR3: CASSLYRGGYEQFF. For the CDR3, the DNA is TGTGCCAGCAGCTTATATCGCGGGGGATATGAGCAGTTCTTC.

The V call is TRBV4-3, the J call TRBJ2-5, with D possibly being TRBD1 or TRBD2 (5 bases each). Germline CDR1 LGHNA, CDR2 YSLEER. The germline V and J ends were trimmed by 0 bases and 4 bases, with 15 bases remaining between them. CDR3 length equals 16 residues. The CDR3 DNA reads TGCGCCAGCAGCCAAGACGGTGGGGGACGGGGAGAGACCCAGTACTTC. It translates to CASSQDGGGRGETQYF.

The chain has TRBV7-6 and TRBJ2-3, with a tentative D call TRBD2 (5 bases). Germline V gives CDR1 SGHVS, CDR2 FNYEAQ. Trimming shortened V by 5 bases and J by 0 bases, and 12 bases separated the two germline ends. The CDR3 consists of 15 residues. CDR3 in DNA: TGTGCCAGCAGCCACCCGGGATCTAGCACAGATACGCAGTATTTT. Translated, it gives CASSHPGSSTDTQYF.

This clonotype has a count of ten or more. The V gene is TRBV12-3 or TRBV12-4, the J gene TRBJ2-2; a possible D gene is TRBD1 (5 bases). CDR3 length: 15 residues. Trimming cost V 7 bases and J 3 bases, with 15 bases left between them. As DNA, the CDR3 is TGTGCCAGCACCGTTGTGGGGCTGGACACCGGGGAGCTGTTTTTT. It codes for CASTVVGLDTGELFF.

In its sample, this clonotype was seen many times. The CDR3 is CSAISPGPNIQYF. The DNA for the CDR3 is TGCAGTGCTATCAGTCCAGGACCGAACATTCAGTACTTC. The chain combines TRBV20-1 with TRBJ2-4; the D is unclear. The CDR3 has 13 amino acids. V was trimmed by 4 bases and J by 7 bases, leaving 14 bases between them. Germline CDR1 and CDR2: DFQATT and SNEGSKA (reference sequence).

The sample holds many counts of this clonotype. The chain uses TRBV28 and TRBJ2-1, with 8 bases lining up with TRBD2. V gave up 5 bases and J gave up 2 bases; unmatched junction bases: 11. The CDR3 extends over 17 amino acids. The germline gives CDR1 MDHEN, CDR2 SYDVKM. This CDR3 is CASSPSTLAVTYNEQFF. The CDR3 DNA reads TGTGCCAGCAGTCCCTCCACACTAGCGGTCACCTACAATGAGCAGTTCTTC.

This clonotype was picked up a small number of times. The chain is built from TRBV2 and TRBJ1-5, with D tentatively TRBD1 (5 bases). The CDR3 has 15 residues. The germline gives CDR1 SNHLY, CDR2 FYNNEI. Trimming pared 6 bases from V and 0 bases from J, leaving 12 bases between. CDR3 DNA sequence: TGTGCCAGCAGACTTCAGGGCCTTAGCAATCAGCCCCAGCATTTT. Its translation: CASRLQGLSNQPQHF.

This clonotype was counted many times. The V and J genes are TRBV4-2 and TRBJ2-3, with 9 bases fitting TRBD1. The CDR3 has 18 amino acids. After removal of 3 bases from V and 10 bases from J, the junction contained 20 bases not matched to a gene. Germline lookup yields CDR1 LGHNA and CDR2 YNFKEQ. CDR3 nucleotide sequence: TGTGCCAGCAGCCACAAATTCCGGGGACAGGGCAGAGGAGAGGCGCAGTATTTT. Translated: CASSHKFRGQGRGEAQYF.

There are many counts of this clonotype. The chain is built from TRBV11-3 and TRBJ1-1; D is possibly TRBD1 (5 bases). With 0 bases removed from V and 9 bases from J, the gap between germline ends came to 8 bases. There are 12 residues in the CDR3. Per the germline V gene, CDR1 is SGHNT and CDR2 is YENEEA. The CDR3 region is CASSLDRGKAFF. CDR3 in DNA: TGTGCCAGCAGCTTAGACCGGGGGAAAGCTTTCTTT.

The table lists this clonotype with many counts. The chain links TRBV5-8 to TRBJ1-4, with no clear D. This CDR3 has 17 residues. Per the germline V gene, CDR1 is SGHTS and CDR2 is YDEGEE. V was cut by 1 base and J by 3 bases, with 16 bases left in between. The CDR3 reads CASSLYLMTASNEKLFF. The CDR3, as DNA: TGTGCCAGCAGCTTGTATTTGATGACGGCTTCTAATGAAAAACTGTTTTTT.

This clonotype was detected a few times. The V gene is TRBV13, the J gene TRBJ1-1, with a tentative D call TRBD1 (6 bases). The V and J ends lost 4 bases and 8 bases respectively, with 8 bases between them. The CDR3 extends over 11 amino acids. Germline V gene sequence: CDR1 PRHDT, CDR2 FYEKMQ (reference sequence). CDR3 DNA sequence: TGTGCCAGCAGCTCCGACAGGGAAGCTTTCTTT. Translation gives CASSSDREAFF.

The sample holds a few counts of this clonotype. This chain joins TRBV5-6 and TRBJ1-3; 8 positions match TRBD1. The CDR3 sequence is 15 residues long. Germline-derived CDR1 and CDR2 are SGHDT and YYEEEE. With V trimmed by 4 bases and J by 3 bases, 6 bases remained unmatched. This chain's CDR3 is CASSLTGQGGNTIYF. As DNA, the CDR3 is TGTGCCAGCAGCCTTACCGGACAGGGTGGAAACACCATATATTTT.

This clonotype appeared many times. This sequence joins TRBV6-5 and TRBJ1-3, with D possibly TRBD1 on 5 matching bases. The ends were cut back, 8 bases at V and 2 bases at J, with 16 bases in the middle. This CDR3 is built from 15 residues. From germline, CDR1 is MNHEY and CDR2 SVGAGI. The CDR3 loop reads CASGETGGAGNTIYF. CDR3 sequence (DNA): TGTGCCAGCGGCGAAACAGGAGGAGCTGGAAACACCATATATTTT.

This rearrangement joins TRBV18 to TRBJ1-4; 8 positions agree with TRBD1. CDR1 and CDR2 (germline): KGHSH, LQKENI. With 6 bases clipped from V and 7 bases from J, the junction kept 10 bases outside the gene matches. The CDR3 length is 15 residues. The CDR3 reads CASSGTTGGGEKLFF. CDR3 sequence (DNA): TGTGCCAGCTCGGGAACTACAGGGGGAGGTGAAAAACTGTTTTTT. Drawing the rest from reference TRBV18 and TRBJ1-4, the complete variable domain is NAGVMQNPRHLVRRRGQEARLRCSPMKGHSHVYWYRQLPEEGLKFMVYLQKENIIDESGMPKERFSAEFPKEGPSILRIQQVVRGDSAAYFCASSGTTGGGEKLFFGSGTQLSVL.

There are many counts of this clonotype. The chain is built from TRBV2 and TRBJ2-2, with TRBD2 identical over 8 bases. This CDR3 comprises 15 residues. The V gene's germline CDR1 is SNHLY and CDR2 FYNNEI. V was clipped by 6 bases and J by 7 bases; unmatched bases: 10. CDR3 nucleotide sequence: TGTGCCAGCAGCACGGGAGGGCCGGAGGTCGGGGAGCTGTTTTTT. As protein: CASSTGGPEVGELFF.

This clonotype has a count of ten or more. The rearrangement joins TRBV9 to TRBJ2-7, with TRBD1 identical over 11 bases. The germline gives CDR1 SGDLS, CDR2 YYNGEE. The CDR3 is 18 amino acids. With V trimmed by 0 bases and J by 2 bases, 10 bases remained unmatched. Here the CDR3 DNA reads TGTGCCAGCAGCGTAGGGGGACAGGGGGTAGGTCAGCCCTACGAGCAGTACTTC. Translation gives CASSVGGQGVGQPYEQYF.

The chain combines TRBV5-1 with TRBJ1-1; D is unclear. The CDR3 totals 13 residues. The germline V gene has CDR1 SGHRS and CDR2 YFSETQ. V lost 0 bases, J lost 1 base, and 4 bases lay in between. The CDR3 DNA reads TGCGCCAGCAGCTTGGAGGCGAACACTGAAGCTTTCTTT. This gives the protein CASSLEANTEAFF.

This clonotype was counted many times. The V gene is TRBV12-3 or TRBV12-4, the J gene TRBJ1-6; 7 positions agree with TRBD1. CDR3 length equals 15 residues. J was trimmed by 6 bases and V by 6 bases; bases with no gene match: 8. The CDR3 sequence is CASRPNQGVNSPLHF. In DNA, the CDR3 is TGTGCCAGCAGGCCGAATCAGGGGGTTAATTCACCCCTCCACTTT.

In its sample, this clonotype was seen many times. The chain joins TRBV6-6 to TRBJ2-1; D perhaps matches TRBD2 (5 bases). This CDR3 has 16 residues. Trimming shortened V by 0 bases and J by 6 bases, and 15 bases separated the two germline ends. The germline V gene encodes CDR1 MNHNY and CDR2 SVGAGI (reference sequence). The CDR3 protein is CASSYSIERGPNEQFF. CDR3 nucleotides: TGTGCCAGCAGTTACTCGATCGAACGAGGGCCCAATGAGCAGTTCTTC.

This clonotype was counted between two and nine times. The V gene is TRBV5-1, the J gene TRBJ1-1; TRBD1 is a possible D gene (5 bases). CDR1 and CDR2 (germline): SGHRS, YFSETQ. The CDR3 has 14 residues. The V end was cut by 5 bases, the J end by 2 bases, with 13 bases between. CDR3 nucleotide sequence: TGCGCCAGCAGTCCGGGACCGTCAAACACTGAAGCTTTCTTT. Its translation is CASSPGPSNTEAFF. Full variable domain (remainder filled in from reference TRBV5-1 and TRBJ1-1): KAGVTQTPRYLIKTRGQQVTLSCSPISGHRSVSWYQQTPGQGLQFLFEYFSETQRNKGNFPGRFSGRQFSNSRSEMNVSTLELGDSALYLCASSPGPSNTEAFFGQGTRLTVV.